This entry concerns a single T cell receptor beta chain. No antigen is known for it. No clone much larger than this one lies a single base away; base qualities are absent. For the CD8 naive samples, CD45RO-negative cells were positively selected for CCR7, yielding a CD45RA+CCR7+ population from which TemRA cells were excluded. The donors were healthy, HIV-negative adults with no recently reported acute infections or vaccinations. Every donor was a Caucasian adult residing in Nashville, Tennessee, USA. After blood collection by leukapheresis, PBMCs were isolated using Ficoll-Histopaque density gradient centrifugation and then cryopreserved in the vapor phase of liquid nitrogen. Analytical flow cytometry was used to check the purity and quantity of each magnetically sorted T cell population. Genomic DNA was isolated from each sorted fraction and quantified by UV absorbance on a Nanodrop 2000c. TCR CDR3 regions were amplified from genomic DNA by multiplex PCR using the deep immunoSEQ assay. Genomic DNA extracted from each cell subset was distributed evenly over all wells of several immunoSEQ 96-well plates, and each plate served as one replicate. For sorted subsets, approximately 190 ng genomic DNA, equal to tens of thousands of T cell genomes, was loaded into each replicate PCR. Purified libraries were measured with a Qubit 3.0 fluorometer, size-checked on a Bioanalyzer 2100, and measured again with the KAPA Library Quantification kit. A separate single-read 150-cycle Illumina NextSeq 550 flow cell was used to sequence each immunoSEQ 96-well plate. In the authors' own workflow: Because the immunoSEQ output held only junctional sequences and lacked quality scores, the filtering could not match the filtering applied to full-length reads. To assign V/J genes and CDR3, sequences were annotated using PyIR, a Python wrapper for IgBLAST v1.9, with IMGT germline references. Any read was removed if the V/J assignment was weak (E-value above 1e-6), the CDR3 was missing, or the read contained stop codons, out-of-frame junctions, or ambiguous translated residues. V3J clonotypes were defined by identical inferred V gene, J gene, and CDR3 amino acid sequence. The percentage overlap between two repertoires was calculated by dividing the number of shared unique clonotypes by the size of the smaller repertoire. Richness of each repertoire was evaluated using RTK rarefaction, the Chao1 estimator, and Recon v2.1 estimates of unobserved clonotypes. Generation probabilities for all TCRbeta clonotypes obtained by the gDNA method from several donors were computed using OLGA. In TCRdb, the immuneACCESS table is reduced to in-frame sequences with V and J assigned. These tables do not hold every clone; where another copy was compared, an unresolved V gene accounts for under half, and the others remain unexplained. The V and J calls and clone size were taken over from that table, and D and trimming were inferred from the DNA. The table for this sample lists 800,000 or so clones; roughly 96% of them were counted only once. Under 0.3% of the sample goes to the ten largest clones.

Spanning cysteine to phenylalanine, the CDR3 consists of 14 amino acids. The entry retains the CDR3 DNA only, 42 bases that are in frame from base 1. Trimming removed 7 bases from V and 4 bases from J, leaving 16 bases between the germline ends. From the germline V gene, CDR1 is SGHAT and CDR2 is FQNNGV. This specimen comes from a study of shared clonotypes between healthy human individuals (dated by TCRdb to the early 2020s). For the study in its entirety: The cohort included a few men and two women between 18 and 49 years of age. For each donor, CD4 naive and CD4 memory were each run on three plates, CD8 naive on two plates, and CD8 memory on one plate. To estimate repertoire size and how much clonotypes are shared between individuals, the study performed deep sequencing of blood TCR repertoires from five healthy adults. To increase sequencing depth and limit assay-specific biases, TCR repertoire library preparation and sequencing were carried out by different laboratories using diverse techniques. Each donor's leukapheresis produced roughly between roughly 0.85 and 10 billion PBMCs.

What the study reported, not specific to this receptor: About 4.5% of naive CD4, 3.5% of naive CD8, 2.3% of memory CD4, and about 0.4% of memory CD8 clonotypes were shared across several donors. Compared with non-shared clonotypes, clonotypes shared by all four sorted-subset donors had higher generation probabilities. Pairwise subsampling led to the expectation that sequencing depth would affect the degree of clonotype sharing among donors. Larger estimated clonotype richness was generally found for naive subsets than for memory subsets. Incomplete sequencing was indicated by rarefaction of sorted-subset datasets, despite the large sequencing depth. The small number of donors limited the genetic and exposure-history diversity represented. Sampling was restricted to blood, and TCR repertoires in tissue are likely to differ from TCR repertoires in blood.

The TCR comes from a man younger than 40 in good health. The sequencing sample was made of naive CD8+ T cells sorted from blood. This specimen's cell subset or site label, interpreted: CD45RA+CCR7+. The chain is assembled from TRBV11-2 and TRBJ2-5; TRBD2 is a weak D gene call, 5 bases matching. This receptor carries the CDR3 CASNLGLALETQYF. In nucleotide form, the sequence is TGTGCCAGCAACCTCGGGCTAGCCCTAGAGACCCAGTACTTC.